Below, 6 T cell receptor beta chains from the same sample are listed, as sequenced in a study of T cells in Graves' hyperthyroidism and ophthalmopathy. Amplification of TCR beta CDR3 regions used RNA as the template. With the HTBI primer set, the TCR CDR3 went through a first round of RT-PCR. TCRdb itself ran the multiplex PCR reads through MiXCR, one entry per CDR3 protein. The sample holds approximately 700,000 distinct CDR3 sequences, roughly 15% seen once. Material for sequencing was blood. These receptors all come from a man younger than 30 with Graves' hyperthyroidism.

This clonotype has ten or more counts. The chain links TRBV2 to TRBJ2-1; 8 positions agree with TRBD2. The germline V gene has CDR1 SNHLY and CDR2 FYNNEI. The CDR3 has 14 residues. J gave up 4 bases and V 5 bases, and 4 bases lay outside the gene matches. As DNA, the CDR3 is TGTGCCAGCAGTAGCGGGAGATCATACAATGAGCAGTTCTTC. Protein sequence: CASSSGRSYNEQFF.

At least ten counts were recorded for this clonotype. This chain uses TRBV20-1 with TRBJ2-2, with 7 positions matching TRBD2. The CDR3 spans 16 residues. Germline trimming cut 0 bases from V and 3 bases from J; bases unmatched to any gene: 7. Germline V lookup: CDR1 DFQATT, CDR2 SNEGSKA (reference sequence). The DNA of the CDR3 is TGCAGTGCTAGAGATCTCTCCAGCGGGGACACCGGGGAGCTGTTTTTT. Its protein product is CSARDLSSGDTGELFF.

This clonotype was found many times. This chain joins TRBV27 and TRBJ2-7; 8 bases match TRBD2. The CDR3 runs to 14 residues. With 3 bases clipped from V and 4 bases from J, the junction kept 5 bases outside the gene matches. Germline V gene data show CDR1 as MNHEY and CDR2 as SMNVEV (reference sequence). This CDR3 is CASSFSGKGYEQYF. The CDR3 nucleotides read TGTGCCAGCAGTTTTAGCGGGAAAGGATACGAGCAGTACTTC.

Remarks on this clonotype: It may be a read error: a sequence one base away is much more abundant. The CDR3 end shows no conserved phenylalanine or tryptophan, and so a read error is likely. The V call is TRBV30, the J call TRBJ2-7, with 9 bases lining up with TRBD2. Germline V lookup: CDR1 GTSNPN, CDR2 SVGIG (reference sequence). The ends lost 5 bases at V and 3 bases at J; junction bases unmatched: 5. The CDR3 is 13 amino acids. The CDR3 reads CAWSGTSSYEQYL. CDR3 bases: TGTGCCTGGTCCGGGACTAGCAGCTACGAGCAGTACCTC.

This clonotype has at least ten counts. The chain couples TRBV6-1 to TRBJ1-1; no definite D call. V was shortened by 6 bases and J by 1 base, with 15 bases between the two germline ends. Germline assignment: CDR1 MNHNS and CDR2 SASEGT. The CDR3 totals 15 residues. In DNA, the CDR3 is TGTGCCAGCAGCCCTATTTGGATCAAGAACACTGAAGCTTTCTTT. As protein: CASSPIWIKNTEAFF.

This rearrangement joins TRBV20-1 to TRBJ2-7; D is undetermined. This CDR3 has 14 amino acids. Trimming took 0 bases from V and 1 from J, leaving 10 bases between them. Germline V lookup: CDR1 DFQATT, CDR2 SNEGSKA (reference sequence). The CDR3 DNA reads TGCAGTGCTAGAGATCGTGAGGTTTCCTACGAGCAGTACTTC. Amino acids: CSARDREVSYEQYF.